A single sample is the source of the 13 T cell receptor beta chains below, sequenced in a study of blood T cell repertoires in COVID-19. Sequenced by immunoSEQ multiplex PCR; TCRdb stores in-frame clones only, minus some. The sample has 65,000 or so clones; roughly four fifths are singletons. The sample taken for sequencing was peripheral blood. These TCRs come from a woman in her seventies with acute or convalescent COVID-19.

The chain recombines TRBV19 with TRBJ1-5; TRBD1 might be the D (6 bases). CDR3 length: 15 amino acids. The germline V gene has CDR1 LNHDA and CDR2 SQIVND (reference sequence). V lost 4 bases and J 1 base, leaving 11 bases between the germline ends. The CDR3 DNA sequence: TGTGCCAGTAGTACGGGGGGCGGCAGCAATCAGCCCCAGCATTTT. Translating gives CASSTGGGSNQPQHF. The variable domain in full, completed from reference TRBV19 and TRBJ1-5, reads DGGITQSPKYLFRKEGQNVTLSCEQNLNHDAMYWYRQDPGQGLRLIYYSQIVNDFQKGDIAEGYSVSREKKESFPLTVTSAQKNPTAFYLCASSTGGGSNQPQHFGDGTRLSIL.

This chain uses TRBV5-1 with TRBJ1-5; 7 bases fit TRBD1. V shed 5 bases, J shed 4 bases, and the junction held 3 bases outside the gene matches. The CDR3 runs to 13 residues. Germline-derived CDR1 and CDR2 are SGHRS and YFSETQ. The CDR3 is CASSTGANQPQHF. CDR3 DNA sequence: TGCGCCAGCAGTACAGGGGCGAATCAGCCCCAGCATTTT.

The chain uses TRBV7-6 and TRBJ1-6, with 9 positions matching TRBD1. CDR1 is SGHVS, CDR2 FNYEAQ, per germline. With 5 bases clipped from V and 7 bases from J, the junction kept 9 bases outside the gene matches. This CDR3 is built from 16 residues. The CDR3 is CASSPGGTGRNSPLHF. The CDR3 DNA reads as TGTGCCAGCAGCCCAGGTGGGACAGGGAGGAATTCACCCCTCCACTTT.

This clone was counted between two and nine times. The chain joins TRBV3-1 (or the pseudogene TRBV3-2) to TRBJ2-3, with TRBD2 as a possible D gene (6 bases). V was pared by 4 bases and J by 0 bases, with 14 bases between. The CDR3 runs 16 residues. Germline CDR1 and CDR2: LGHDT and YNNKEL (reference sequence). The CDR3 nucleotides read TGTGCCAGCAGCCCACTAGGCGGGATGAGCACAGATACGCAGTATTTT. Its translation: CASSPLGGMSTDTQYF.

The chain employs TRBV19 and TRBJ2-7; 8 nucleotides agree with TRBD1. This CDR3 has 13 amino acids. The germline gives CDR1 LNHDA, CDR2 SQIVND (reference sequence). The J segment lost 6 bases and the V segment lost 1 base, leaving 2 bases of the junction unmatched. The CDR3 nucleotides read TGTGCCAGTAGTATAGCAGGGGGCTTCGAGCAGTACTTC. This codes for CASSIAGGFEQYF.

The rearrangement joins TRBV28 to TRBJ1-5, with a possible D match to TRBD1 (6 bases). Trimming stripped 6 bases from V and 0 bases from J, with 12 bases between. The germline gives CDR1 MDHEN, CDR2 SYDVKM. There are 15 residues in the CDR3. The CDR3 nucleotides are TGTGCCAGCAGACGTCCAGGGGATAGCAATCAGCCCCAGCATTTT. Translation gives CASRRPGDSNQPQHF.

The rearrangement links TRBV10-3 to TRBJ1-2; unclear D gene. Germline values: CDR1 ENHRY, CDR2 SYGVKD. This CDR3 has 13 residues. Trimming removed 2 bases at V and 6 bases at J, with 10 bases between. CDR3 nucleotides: TGTGCCATCAGTGAGGCAGGATTGGATGGCTACACCTTC. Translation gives CAISEAGLDGYTF.

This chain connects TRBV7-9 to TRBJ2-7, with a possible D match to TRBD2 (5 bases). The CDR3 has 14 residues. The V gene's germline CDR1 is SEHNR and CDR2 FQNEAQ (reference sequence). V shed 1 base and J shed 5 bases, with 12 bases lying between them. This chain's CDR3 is CASSLVAGVDEQYF. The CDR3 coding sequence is TGTGCCAGCAGCTTAGTTGCGGGTGTGGACGAGCAGTACTTC.

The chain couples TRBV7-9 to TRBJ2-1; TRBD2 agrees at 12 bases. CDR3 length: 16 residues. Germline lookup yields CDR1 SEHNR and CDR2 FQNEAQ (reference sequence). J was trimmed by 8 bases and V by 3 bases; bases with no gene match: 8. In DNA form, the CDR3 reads TGTGCCAGCAGCTTGCTAGCGGGGGGGCTAGCCGATGAGCAGTTCTTC. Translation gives CASSLLAGGLADEQFF.

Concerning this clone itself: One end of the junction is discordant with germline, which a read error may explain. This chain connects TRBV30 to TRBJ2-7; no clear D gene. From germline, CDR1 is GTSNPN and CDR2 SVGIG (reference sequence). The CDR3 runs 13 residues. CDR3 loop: CAWSLQVPRDSIF. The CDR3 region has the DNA TGTGCCTGGAGTCTCCAAGTGCCCCGAGACTCAATATTC.

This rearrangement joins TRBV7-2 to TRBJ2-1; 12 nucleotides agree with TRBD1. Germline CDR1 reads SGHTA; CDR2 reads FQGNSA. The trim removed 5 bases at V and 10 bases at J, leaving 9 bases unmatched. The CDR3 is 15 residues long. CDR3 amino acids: CASSLRDRGRGEQFF. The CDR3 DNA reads TGTGCCAGCAGCCTCCGGGACAGGGGGCGAGGGGAGCAGTTCTTC.

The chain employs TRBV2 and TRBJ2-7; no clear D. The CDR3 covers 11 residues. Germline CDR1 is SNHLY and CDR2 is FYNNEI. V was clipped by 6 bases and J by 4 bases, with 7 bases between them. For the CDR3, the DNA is TGTGCCAGCAGGGAGTCGTACGAGCAGTACTTC. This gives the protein CASRESYEQYF.

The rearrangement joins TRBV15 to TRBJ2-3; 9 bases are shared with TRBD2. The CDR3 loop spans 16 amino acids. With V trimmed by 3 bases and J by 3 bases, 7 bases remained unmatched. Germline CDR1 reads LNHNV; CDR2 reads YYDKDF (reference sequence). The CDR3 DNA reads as TGTGCCACCAGCAGGTATGGGCTAGCGGGGACAGATACGCAGTATTTT. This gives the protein CATSRYGLAGTDTQYF.